The text below deals with one T cell receptor (beta chain). Its matching antigen is unknown. The germline gene is not matched at one end of the junction; a read error may be the cause. At the DNA level, this CDR3 is encoded by other sequences in the same sample as well. This sample stems from a study of shared clonotypes between healthy human individuals. General study results and limits: Non-shared clonotypes showed lower generation probabilities than clonotypes common to all four donors.

Once extracted for a subset, genomic DNA was divided evenly among several immunoSEQ plates. The method was immunoSEQ multiplex PCR; TCRdb's version includes in-frame clones alone and lacks a portion of them. The table shows some 1.5 million clones, with approximately 98% occurring only once. Memory CD4+ cells were the fraction left after CD45RA+ naive selection. This receptor was obtained from a man aged 25-45 years in good health. Specimen: naive CD4+ T cells sorted from blood. The subset was: CD45RA+ positively selected.

The CDR3 DNA reads TGTGCCAGCAGCGAAGGGGGGCGAAGGAGCAATCAGCCCCAGCATTTT. This codes for CASSEGGRRSNQPQHF. The rearrangement joins TRBV2 to TRBJ1-5; tentatively, D is TRBD1 (6 bases). The CDR3 runs 16 residues. Germline values: CDR1 SNHLY, CDR2 FYNNEI.